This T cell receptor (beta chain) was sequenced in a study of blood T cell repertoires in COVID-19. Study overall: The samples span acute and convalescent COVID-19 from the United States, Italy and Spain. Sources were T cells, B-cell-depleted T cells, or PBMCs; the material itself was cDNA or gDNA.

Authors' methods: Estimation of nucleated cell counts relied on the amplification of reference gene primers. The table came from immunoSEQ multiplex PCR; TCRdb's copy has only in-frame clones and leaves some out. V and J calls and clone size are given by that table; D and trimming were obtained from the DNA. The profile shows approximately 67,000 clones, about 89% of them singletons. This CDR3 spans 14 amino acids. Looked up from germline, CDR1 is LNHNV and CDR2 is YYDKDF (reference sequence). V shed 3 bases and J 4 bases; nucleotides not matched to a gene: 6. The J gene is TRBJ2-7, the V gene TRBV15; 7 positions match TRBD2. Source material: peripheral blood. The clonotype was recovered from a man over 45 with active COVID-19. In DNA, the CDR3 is TGTGCCACCAGCAGGGGCGGGAGTCAGTACGAGCAGTACTTC. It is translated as CATSRGGSQYEQYF.